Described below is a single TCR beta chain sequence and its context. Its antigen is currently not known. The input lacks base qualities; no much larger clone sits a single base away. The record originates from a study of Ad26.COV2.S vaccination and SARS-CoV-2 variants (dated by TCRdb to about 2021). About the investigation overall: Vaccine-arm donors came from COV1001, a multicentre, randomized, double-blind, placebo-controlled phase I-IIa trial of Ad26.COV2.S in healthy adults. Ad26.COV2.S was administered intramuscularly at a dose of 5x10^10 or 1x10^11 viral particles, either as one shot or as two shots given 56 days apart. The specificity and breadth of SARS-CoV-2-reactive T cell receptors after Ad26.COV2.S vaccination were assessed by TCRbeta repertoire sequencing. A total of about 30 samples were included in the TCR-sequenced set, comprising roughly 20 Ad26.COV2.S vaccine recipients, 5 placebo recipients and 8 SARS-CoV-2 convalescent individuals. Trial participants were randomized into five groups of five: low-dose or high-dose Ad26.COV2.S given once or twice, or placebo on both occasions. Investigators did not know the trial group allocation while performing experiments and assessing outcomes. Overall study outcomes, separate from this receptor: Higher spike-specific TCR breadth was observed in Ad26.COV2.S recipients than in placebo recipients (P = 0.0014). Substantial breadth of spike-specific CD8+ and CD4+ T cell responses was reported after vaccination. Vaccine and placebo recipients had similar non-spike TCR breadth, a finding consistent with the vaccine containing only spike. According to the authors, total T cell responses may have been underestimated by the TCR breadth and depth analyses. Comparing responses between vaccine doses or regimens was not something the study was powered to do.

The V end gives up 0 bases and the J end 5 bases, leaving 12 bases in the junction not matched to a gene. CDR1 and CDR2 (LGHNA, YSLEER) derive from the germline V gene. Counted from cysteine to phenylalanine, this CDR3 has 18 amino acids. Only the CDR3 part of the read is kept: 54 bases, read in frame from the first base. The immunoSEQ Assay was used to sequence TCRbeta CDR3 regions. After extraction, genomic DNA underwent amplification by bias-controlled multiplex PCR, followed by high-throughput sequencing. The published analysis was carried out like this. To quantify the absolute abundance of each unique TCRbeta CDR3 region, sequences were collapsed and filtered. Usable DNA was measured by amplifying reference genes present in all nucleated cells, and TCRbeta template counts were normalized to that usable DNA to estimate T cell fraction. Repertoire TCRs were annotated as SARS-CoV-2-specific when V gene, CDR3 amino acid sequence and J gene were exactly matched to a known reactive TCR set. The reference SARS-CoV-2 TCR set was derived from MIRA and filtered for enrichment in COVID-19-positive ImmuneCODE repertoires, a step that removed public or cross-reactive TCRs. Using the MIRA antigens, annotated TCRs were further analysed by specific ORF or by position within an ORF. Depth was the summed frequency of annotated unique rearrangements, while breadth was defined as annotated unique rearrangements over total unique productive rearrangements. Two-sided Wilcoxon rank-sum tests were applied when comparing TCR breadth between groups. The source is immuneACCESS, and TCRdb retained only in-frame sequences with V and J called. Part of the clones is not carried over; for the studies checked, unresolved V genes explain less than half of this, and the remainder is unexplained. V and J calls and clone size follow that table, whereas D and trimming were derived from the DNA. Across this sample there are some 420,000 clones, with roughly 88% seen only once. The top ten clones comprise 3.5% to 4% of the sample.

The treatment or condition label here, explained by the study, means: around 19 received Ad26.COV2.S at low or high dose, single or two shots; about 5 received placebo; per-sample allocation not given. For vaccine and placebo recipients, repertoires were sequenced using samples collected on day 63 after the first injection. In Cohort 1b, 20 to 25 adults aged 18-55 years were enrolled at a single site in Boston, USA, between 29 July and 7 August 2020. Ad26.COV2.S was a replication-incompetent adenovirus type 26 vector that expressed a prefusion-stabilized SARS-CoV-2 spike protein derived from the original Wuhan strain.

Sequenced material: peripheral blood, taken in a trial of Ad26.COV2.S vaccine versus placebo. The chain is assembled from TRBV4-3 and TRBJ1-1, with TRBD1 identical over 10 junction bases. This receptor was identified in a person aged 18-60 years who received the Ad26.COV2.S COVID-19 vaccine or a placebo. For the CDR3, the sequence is CASSQDSRQGAGKTEAFF. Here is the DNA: TGCGCCAGCAGCCAAGATAGTCGACAGGGGGCAGGAAAAACTGAAGCTTTCTTT.